This T cell receptor (beta chain) was captured by sequencing in a study of cytomegalovirus exposure and HLA in healthy donors. Whole-study findings and limits: It has been reported that TCR beta sequences accurately predicted the HLA-A and HLA-B alleles of most subjects.

The PCR had 60 Vbeta and 13 Jbeta primers. This table comes from immunoSEQ multiplex PCR, and its TCRdb copy is limited to in-frame clones, with some not included. The sample shows under 200,000 clones, roughly 72% of them seen only once. This CDR3 comprises 15 residues. CDR1 is LNHDA and CDR2 is SQIVND in the germline V gene (reference sequence). V shed 1 base and J shed 8 bases, with 15 bases lying between them. This clone was detected only a few times. Its target is unknown. The receptor's source is a woman in her 30s in good health and CMV-seropositive. The chain uses TRBV19 and TRBJ2-4; D not certain. The sequenced sample consisted of PBMCs. In nucleotides, the CDR3 is TGTGCCAGTAGTATAGGCACCAAACCCGGAGACATTCAGTACTTC. This gives the protein CASSIGTKPGDIQYF.